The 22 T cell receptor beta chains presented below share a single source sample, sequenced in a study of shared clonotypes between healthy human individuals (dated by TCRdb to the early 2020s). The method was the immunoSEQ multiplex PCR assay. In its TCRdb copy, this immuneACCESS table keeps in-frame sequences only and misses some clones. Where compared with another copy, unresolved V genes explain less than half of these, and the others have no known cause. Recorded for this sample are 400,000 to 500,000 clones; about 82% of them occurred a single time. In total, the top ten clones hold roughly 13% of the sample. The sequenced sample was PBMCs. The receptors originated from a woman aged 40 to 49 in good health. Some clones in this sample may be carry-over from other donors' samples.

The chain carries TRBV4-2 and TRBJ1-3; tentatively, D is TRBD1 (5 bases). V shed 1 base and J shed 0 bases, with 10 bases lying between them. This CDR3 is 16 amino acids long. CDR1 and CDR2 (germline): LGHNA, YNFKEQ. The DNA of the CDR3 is TGTGCCAGCAGCCAAGCGGTAGGGGTCTCTGGAAACACCATATATTTT. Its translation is CASSQAVGVSGNTIYF.

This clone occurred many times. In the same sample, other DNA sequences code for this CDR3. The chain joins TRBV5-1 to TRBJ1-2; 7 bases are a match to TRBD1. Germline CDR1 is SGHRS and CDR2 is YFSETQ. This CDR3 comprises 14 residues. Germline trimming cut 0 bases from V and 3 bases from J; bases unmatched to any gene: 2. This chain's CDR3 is CASSLAGTDYGYTF. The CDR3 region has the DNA TGCGCCAGCAGCTTGGCAGGGACAGACTATGGCTACACCTTC. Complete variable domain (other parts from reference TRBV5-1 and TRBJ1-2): KAGVTQTPRYLIKTRGQQVTLSCSPISGHRSVSWYQQTPGQGLQFLFEYFSETQRNKGNFPGRFSGRQFSNSRSEMNVSTLELGDSALYLCASSLAGTDYGYTFGSGTRLTVV.

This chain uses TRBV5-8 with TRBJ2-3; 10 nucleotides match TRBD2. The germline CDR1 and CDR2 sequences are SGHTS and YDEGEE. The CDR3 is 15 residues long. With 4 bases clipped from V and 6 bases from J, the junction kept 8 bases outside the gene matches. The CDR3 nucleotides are TGTGCCAGCAGCCTGGGACTAGCGTTCTCCGATACGCAGTATTTT. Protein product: CASSLGLAFSDTQYF.

This CDR3 reads CASSVLARYNEQFF. CDR3 DNA sequence: TGTGCCAGCAGTGTGCTAGCGAGATACAATGAGCAGTTCTTC. The chain combines TRBV2 with TRBJ2-1, with a weak D call TRBD2 (6 bases). Germline V gene sequence: CDR1 SNHLY, CDR2 FYNNEI. The ends were cut back, 4 bases at V and 4 bases at J, with 11 bases in the middle. The CDR3 contains 14 residues.

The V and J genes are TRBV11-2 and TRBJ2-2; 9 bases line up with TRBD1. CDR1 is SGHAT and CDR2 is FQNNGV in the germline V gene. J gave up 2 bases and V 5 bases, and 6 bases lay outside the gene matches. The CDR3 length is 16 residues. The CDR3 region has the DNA TGTGCCAGCAGCCACACGGGACAGGGAAACACCGGGGAGCTGTTTTTT. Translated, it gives CASSHTGQGNTGELFF.

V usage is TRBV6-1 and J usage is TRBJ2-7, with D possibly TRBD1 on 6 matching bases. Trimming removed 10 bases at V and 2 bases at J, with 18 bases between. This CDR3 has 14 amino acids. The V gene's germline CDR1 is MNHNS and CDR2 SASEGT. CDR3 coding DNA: TGTGCCACCCGACCCTACCGGACAGCCTACGAGCAGTACTTC. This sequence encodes CATRPYRTAYEQYF.

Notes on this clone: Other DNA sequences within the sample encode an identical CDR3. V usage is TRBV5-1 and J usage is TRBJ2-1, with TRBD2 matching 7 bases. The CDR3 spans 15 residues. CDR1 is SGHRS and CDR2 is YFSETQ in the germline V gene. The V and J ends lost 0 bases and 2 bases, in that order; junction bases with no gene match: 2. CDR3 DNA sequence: TGCGCCAGCAGCTTGGTTGCGGGAGCCTACAATGAGCAGTTCTTC. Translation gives CASSLVAGAYNEQFF. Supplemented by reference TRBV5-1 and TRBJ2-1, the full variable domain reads KAGVTQTPRYLIKTRGQQVTLSCSPISGHRSVSWYQQTPGQGLQFLFEYFSETQRNKGNFPGRFSGRQFSNSRSEMNVSTLELGDSALYLCASSLVAGAYNEQFFGPGTRLTVL.

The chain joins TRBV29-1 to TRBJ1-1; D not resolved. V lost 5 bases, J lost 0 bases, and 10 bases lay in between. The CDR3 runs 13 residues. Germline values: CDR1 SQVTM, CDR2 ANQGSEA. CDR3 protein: CSVSGKMNTEAFF. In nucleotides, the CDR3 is TGCAGCGTTTCGGGGAAGATGAACACTGAAGCTTTCTTT.

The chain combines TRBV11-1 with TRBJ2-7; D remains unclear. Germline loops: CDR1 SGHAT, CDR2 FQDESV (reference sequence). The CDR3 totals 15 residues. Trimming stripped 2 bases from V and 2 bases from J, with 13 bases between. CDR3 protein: CASSLLGHLPYEQYF. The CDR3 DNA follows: TGTGCCAGCAGCTTACTTGGTCACTTGCCCTACGAGCAGTACTTC.

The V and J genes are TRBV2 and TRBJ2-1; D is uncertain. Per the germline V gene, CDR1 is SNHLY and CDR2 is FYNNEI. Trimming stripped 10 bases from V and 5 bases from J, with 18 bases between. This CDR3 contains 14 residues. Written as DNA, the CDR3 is TGTGCCACCGTGCGCGTTTCGACTGACAATGAGCAGTTCTTC. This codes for CATVRVSTDNEQFF.

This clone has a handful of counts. The CDR3 DNA reads as TGTGCCAGCAGTTTGACAGCAACTAATGAAAAACTGTTTTTT. Amino acid sequence: CASSLTATNEKLFF. The J gene is TRBJ1-4, the V gene TRBV28; tentative D call: TRBD1 (5 bases). Germline assignment: CDR1 MDHEN and CDR2 SYDVKM. With 3 bases removed from V and 0 bases from J, the gap between germline ends came to 5 bases. CDR3 size: 14 residues. The complete variable domain, with remaining parts taken from reference TRBV28 and TRBJ1-4, reads DVKVTQSSRYLVKRTGEKVFLECVQDMDHENMFWYRQDPGLGLRLIYFSYDVKMKEKGDIPEGYSVSREKKERFSLILESASTNQTSMYLCASSLTATNEKLFFGSGTQLSVL.

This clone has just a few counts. The CDR3, as DNA: TGTGCCAGCAGCTACGGTACTGGGACAGCCCTATACGAGCAGTACTTC. Translation gives CASSYGTGTALYEQYF. The chain has TRBV5-6 and TRBJ2-5; 7 bases are a match to TRBD1. The closer fit of TRBJ2-7 to the DNA end suggests the J call may be wrong. CDR1 SGHDT and CDR2 YYEEEE come from the germline V gene. CDR3 length equals 16 residues.

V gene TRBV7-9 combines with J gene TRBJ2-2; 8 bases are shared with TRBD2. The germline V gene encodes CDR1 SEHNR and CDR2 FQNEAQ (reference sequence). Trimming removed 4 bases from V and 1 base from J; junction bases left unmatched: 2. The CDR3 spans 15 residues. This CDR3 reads CASSYLAGNTGELFF. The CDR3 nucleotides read TGTGCCAGCAGCTACCTAGCGGGGAACACCGGGGAGCTGTTTTTT.

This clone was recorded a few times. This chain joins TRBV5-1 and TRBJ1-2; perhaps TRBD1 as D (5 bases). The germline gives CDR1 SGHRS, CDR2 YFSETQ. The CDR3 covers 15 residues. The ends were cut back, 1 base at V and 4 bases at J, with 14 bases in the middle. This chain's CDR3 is CASSLYRTSVYGYTF. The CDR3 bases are TGCGCCAGCAGCTTGTACAGGACGTCTGTCTATGGCTACACCTTC.

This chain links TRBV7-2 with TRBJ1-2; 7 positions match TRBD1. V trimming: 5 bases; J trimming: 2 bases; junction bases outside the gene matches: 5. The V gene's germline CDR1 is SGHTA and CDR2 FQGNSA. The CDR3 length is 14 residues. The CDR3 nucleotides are TGTGCCAGCAGCCAGGGACAGCTGAACTATGGCTACACCTTC. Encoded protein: CASSQGQLNYGYTF.

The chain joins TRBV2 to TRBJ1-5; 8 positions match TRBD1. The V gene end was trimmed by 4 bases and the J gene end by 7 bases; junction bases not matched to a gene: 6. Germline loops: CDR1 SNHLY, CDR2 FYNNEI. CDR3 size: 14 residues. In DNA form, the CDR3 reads TGTGCCAGCAGTGGAACAGGGGGTCGCCAGCCCCAGCATTTT. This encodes CASSGTGGRQPQHF.

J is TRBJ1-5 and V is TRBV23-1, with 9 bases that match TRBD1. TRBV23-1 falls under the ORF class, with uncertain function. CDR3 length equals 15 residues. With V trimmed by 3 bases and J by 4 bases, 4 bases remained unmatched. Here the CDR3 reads CASSQGQGGNQPQHF. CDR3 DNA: TGCGCCAGCAGTCAGGGACAGGGAGGTAATCAGCCCCAGCATTTT.

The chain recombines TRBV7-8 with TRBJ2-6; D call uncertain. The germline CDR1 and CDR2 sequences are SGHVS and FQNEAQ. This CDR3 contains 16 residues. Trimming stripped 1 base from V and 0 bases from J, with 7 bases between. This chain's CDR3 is CASSLVSFSGANVLTF. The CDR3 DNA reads TGTGCCAGCAGCTTAGTTTCTTTCTCTGGGGCCAACGTCCTGACTTTC.

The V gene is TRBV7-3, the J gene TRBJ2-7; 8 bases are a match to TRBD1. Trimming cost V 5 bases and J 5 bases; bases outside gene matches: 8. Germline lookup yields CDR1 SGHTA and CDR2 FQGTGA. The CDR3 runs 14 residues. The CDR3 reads CASSPRDRPNEQYF. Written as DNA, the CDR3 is TGTGCCAGCAGCCCTCGGGACAGGCCCAACGAGCAGTACTTC.

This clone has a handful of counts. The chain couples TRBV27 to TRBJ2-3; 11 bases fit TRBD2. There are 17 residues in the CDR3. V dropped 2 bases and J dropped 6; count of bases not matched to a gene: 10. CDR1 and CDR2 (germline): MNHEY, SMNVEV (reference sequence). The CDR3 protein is CASSLSQLAGASDTQYF. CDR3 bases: TGTGCCAGCAGTTTAAGCCAACTAGCGGGAGCTAGCGATACGCAGTATTTT.

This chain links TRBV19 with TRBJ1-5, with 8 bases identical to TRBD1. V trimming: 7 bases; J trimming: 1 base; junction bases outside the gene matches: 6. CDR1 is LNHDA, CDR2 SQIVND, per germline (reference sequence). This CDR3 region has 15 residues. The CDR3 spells CASKVGQASNQPQHF. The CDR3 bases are TGTGCCAGTAAAGTGGGACAGGCCAGCAATCAGCCCCAGCATTTT.

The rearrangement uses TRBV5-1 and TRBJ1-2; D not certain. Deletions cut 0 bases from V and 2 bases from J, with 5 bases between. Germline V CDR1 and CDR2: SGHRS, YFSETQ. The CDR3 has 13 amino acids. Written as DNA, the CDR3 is TGCGCCAGCAGCTTGGAGGTGAACTATGGCTACACCTTC. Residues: CASSLEVNYGYTF.